This T cell receptor beta chain comes out of a study of glioma-infiltrating T cells. Study-wide results and limits: Non-neoplastic patients had below-expected tissue-blood divergence, while all gliomas exceeded expectation. Only very few CDR3 sequences appeared in both tissue and blood.

CDR3 length: 14 residues. V shed 4 bases and J shed 5 bases, with 14 bases lying between them. CDR1 MNHEY and CDR2 SMNVEV come from the germline V gene (reference sequence). This clonotype was seen only a few times. What it binds is unknown. Using RNA template, CDR3s of TCR alpha and beta were amplified with iRepertoire arm-PCR. TCRdb used MiXCR to reprocess the multiplex PCR reads, holding one entry per CDR3 protein. The sample lists about 140,000 distinct CDR3 sequences; roughly two fifths were seen once. The rearrangement links TRBV27 to TRBJ2-5; D gene unclear. What was sequenced was glioma tissue, nonneoplastic brain tissue, or PBMCs (not recorded which). The clonotype comes from a human donor with low-grade glioma or glioblastoma, undergoing nonglioma brain surgery, or in good health (not recorded which). CDR3 protein: CASSSESSRETQYF. CDR3 bases: TGTGCCAGCAGTTCGGAGTCAAGCCGGGAGACCCAGTACTTC.